The sequence of this TCR beta chain was determined in a study of cytomegalovirus exposure and HLA in healthy donors. Study summary: When 350 to 500 donors were genotyped, roughly 80% of them were found to fall in the Caucasian-associated ancestry cluster.

CDR1 and CDR2 from the germline V gene are MGHDK and SYGVNS. This CDR3 contains 14 residues. V was clipped by 10 bases and J by 3 bases; unmatched bases: 7. In the PCR, 60 Vbeta and 13 Jbeta primers were used. As originally analysed: Later work found 80 million to 85 million unique TCR beta chains, with 9.5 million to 14 million shared. TCRdb keeps only in-frame clones here, not all; method: immunoSEQ multiplex PCR. V, J and clone size reflect that table, while D and trimming were determined from the DNA. The sample holds approximately 140,000 clones, more than 60% seen once. Points from the study as a whole: Per a prior analysis, the majority of TCR beta V segments were productive roughly 87% or roughly 30% of the time. After further analysis at a later stage, 16,951 TCR beta sequences were associated with HLA alleles at 0.05 false discovery rate.

Concerning this clone itself: The antigen is not known.

The TCR sequence derives from a man between 35 and 55 years old in good health and CMV-seropositive. The sample comprised PBMCs. The V call is TRBV25-1, the J call TRBJ2-2; TRBD2 matches 8 bases. The CDR3 region is CATKREQDTGELFF. In DNA, the CDR3 is TGTGCCACCAAGCGGGAGCAGGACACCGGGGAGCTGTTTTTT.